Given below is one T cell receptor (beta chain) in context. The data are from a study of blood T cell repertoires in COVID-19. Study details: There were acute and convalescent COVID-19 samples, and they came from the United States, Italy and Spain.

Study members were between about 18 and 95 years old and lived in fewer than 30 US regions. It was within 2 weeks before study entry that exposed participants met a COVID-19 case. The CDR3 runs 13 residues. Germline V gene lookup returns CDR1 LNHDA and CDR2 SQIVND (reference sequence). Trimming cost V 5 bases and J 1 base, with 6 bases left between them. Sequencing was performed with immunoSEQ multiplex PCR; in TCRdb, only in-frame clones are kept and a portion is missing. The sample shows roughly 260,000 clones, 80% to 90% of them seen only once. The rearrangement links TRBV19 to TRBJ1-3; D unresolved. What was sequenced was PBMCs or T cells enriched from blood (not recorded which). The sequence came from a middle-aged woman who had been exposed to COVID-19. The CDR3 DNA is TGTGCCAGTAGTGAGTATTCTGGAAACACCATATATTTT. As protein: CASSEYSGNTIYF.